This T cell receptor beta chain was recovered during a study of CD8+CD57+ T cells in acquired aplastic anemia. This clonotype was counted only a few times. TCR beta VDJ combinations and CDR3 sequences were profiled from genomic DNA. TCRdb used MiXCR to reprocess the reads, holding one entry per CDR3 protein. Counted here are hundreds of thousands of distinct CDR3 sequences, about two thirds occurring once; the ten biggest clones make up 3.5% to 4.5%. CDR3 size: 14 residues. Trimming removed 2 bases from V and 2 bases from J, with 7 bases in between. In germline, CDR1 is SGHVS, CDR2 FNYEAQ. The sequenced sample was sorted CD4+, CD8+, or CD8+CD57+ T cells (not recorded which) from PBMCs. J is TRBJ1-5 and V is TRBV7-6; no definite D call. This clonotype was obtained from a human donor in good health, serving as a control. The CDR3 DNA follows: TGTGCCAGCAGCTTACAGTTGGGCAATCAGCCCCAGCATTTT. Translating it yields CASSLQLGNQPQHF.